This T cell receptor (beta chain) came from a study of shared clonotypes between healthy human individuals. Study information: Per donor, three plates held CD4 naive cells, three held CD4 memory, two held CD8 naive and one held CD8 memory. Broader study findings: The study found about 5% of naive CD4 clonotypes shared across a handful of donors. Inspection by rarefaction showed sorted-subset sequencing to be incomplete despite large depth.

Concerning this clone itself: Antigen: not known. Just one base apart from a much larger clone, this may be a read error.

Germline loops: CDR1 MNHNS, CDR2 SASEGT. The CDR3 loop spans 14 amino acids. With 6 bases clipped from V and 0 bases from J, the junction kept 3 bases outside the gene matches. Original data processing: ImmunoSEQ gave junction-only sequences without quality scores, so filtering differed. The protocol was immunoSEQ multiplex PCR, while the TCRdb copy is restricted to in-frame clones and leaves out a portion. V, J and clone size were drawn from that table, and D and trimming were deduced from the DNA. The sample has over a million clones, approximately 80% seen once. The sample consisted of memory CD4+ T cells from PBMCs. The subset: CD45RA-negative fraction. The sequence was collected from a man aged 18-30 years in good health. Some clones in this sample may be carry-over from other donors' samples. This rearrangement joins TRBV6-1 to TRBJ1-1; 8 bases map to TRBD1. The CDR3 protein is CASSRGPMNTEAFF. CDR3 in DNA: TGTGCCAGCAGCAGGGGGCCGATGAACACTGAAGCTTTCTTT.